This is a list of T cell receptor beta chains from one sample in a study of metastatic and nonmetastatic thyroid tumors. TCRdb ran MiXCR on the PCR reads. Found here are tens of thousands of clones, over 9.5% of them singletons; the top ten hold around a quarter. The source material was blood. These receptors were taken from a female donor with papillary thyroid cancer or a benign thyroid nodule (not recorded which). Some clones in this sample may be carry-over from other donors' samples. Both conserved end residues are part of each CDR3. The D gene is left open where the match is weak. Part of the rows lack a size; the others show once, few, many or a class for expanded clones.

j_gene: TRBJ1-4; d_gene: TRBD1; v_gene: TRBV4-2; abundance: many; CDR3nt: TGTGCCAGCAGCCAAGTAACAGGGGCCCCATCTAATGAAAAACTGTTTTTT; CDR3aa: CASSQVTGAPSNEKLFF
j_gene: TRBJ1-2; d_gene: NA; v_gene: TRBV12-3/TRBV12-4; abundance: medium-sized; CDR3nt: TGTGCCAGCAGTTTATCGCACAACACTTATGGCTACACCTTC; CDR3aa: CASSLSHNTYGYTF
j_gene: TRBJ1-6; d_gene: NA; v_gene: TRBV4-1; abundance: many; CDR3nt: TGCGCCAGCAGCCAAGATGGACAGCAAGGTTCACCCCTCCACTTT; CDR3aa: CASSQDGQQGSPLHF
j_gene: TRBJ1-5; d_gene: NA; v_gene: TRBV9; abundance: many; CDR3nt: TGTGCCAGCAGCGTAGGCAGGGACAATCAGCCCCAGCATTTT; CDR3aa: CASSVGRDNQPQHF
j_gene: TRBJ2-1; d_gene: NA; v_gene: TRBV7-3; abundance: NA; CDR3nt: TGTGCCAGCAGCTTAGGGGAGATCAATGAGCAGTTCTTC; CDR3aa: CASSLGEINEQFF
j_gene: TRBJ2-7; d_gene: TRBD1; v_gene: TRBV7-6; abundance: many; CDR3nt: TGTGCCAGCAGCCTAACAGGGGGCGAGCAGTACTTC; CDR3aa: CASSLTGGEQYF
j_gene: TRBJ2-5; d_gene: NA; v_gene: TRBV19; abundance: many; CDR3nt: TGTGCCAGTAGTCTGGCAGGCCGACTCCAAGAGACCCAGTACTTC; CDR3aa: CASSLAGRLQETQYF
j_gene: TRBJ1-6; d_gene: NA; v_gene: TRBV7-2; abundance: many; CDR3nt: TGTGCCAGCAGGGGGGATTCTTCACCCCTCCACTTT; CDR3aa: CASRGDSSPLHF
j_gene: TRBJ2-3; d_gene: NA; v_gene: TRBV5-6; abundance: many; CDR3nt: TGTGCCAGCAGCTTGGATCAGGGAACAGATACGCAGTATTTT; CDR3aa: CASSLDQGTDTQYF
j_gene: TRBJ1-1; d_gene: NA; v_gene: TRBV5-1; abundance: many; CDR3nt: TGCGCCAGCTGGGGCCATTCGAACACTGAAGCTTTCTTT; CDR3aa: CASWGHSNTEAFF
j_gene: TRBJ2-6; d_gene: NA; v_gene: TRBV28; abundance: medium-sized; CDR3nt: TGTGCCACCGATCCCCAAGGAGCTGGGGCCAACGTCCTGACTTTC; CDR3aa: CATDPQGAGANVLTF
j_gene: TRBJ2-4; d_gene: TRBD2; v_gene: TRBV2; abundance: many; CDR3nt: TGTGCCAGCAGCCTAGCGGGGACAGAGAAAAACATTCAGTACTTC; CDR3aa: CASSLAGTEKNIQYF
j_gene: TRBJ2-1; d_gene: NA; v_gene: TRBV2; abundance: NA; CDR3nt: TGTGCCAGCAGCTCCCTGGACTTCATGAATGAGCAGTTCTTC; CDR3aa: CASSSLDFMNEQFF
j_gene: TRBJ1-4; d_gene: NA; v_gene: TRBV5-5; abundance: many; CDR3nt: TGTGCCAGCAGGTTGGGCGTGGGGTCTAATGAAAAACTGTTTTTT; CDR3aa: CASRLGVGSNEKLFF
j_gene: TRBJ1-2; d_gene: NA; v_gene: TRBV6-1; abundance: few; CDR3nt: TGTGCCAGCAGTGGACAGACTGGTGGCTACACCTTC; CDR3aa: CASSGQTGGYTF
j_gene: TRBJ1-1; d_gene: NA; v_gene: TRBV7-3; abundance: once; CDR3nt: TGTGCCAGCAGCCATGGTTTTAACACTGAAGCTTTCTTT; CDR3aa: CASSHGFNTEAFF
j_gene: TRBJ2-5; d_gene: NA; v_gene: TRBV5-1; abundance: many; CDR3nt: TGCGCCAGCAGCTTAACCGGGACGGCGAAAGAGACCCAGTACTTC; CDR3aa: CASSLTGTAKETQYF
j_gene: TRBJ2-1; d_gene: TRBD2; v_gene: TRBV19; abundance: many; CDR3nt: TGTGCCAGTAGTCTAATTACTAGCGTATACAATGAGCAGTTCTTC; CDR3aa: CASSLITSVYNEQFF
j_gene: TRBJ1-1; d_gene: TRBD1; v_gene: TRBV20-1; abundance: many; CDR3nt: TGCAGTGCTAGAGATCACAGGGGGATGAACACTGAAGCTTTCTTT; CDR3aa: CSARDHRGMNTEAFF
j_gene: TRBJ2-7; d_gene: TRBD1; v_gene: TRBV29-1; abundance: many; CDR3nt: TGCAGCGTTGATGGGACAGGGGCCGACACCTACGAGCAGTACTTC; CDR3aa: CSVDGTGADTYEQYF
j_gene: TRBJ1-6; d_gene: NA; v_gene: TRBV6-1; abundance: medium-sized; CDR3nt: TGTGCCAGCAGTGAATTAAGACCAGCCCTGGGGTCACCCCTCCACTTT; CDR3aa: CASSELRPALGSPLHF
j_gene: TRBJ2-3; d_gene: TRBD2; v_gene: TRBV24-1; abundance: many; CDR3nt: TGTGCCACCAGTACAAGGACTAGCCAAATCGCCATCACAGATACGCAGTATTTT; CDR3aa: CATSTRTSQIAITDTQYF
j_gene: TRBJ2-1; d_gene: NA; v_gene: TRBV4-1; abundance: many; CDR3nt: TGCGCCAGCAGCCAAGATCCGCCGGGCTTTCTCTCCTACAATGAGCAGTTCTTC; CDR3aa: CASSQDPPGFLSYNEQFF
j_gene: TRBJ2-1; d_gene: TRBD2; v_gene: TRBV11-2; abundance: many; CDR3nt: TGTGCCAGCAGCTTAGTACCTAGCGGGGGGAACAATGGGCAGTTCTTC; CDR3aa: CASSLVPSGGNNGQFF
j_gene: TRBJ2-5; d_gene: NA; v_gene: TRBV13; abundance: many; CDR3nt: TGTGCCAGCAGCTTGGGGAGAGGAGAAGAGACCCAGTACTTC; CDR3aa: CASSLGRGEETQYF
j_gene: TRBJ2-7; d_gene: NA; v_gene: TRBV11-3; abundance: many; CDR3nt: TGTGCCAGCAGCCTGAGCAGTAGAACCTACGAGCAGTACTTC; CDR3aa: CASSLSSRTYEQYF
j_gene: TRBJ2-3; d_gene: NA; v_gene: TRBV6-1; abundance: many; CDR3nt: TGTGCCAGCAGCCTCCAACTAGAGGGCACAGATACGCAGTATTTT; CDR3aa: CASSLQLEGTDTQYF
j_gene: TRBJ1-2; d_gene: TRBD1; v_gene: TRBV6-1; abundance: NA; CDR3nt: TGTTCTACAAGACAGGGGTATGGCTATGGCTACACCTTC; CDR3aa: CSTRQGYGYGYTF
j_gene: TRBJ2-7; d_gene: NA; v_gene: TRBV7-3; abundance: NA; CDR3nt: TGTGCCAGCAGCTCACATGGGGGTTCCTACGAGCAGTACTTC; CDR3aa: CASSSHGGSYEQYF
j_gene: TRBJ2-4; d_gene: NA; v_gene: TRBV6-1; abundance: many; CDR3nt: TGTGCCAGCAACAGAGAACAGGGAGCCAAAAACATTCAGTACTTC; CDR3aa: CASNREQGAKNIQYF
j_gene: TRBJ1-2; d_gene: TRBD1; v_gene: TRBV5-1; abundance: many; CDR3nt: TGCGCCAGCAGCTTGGAGGGGACAGGGGACTATGGCTACACCTTC; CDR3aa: CASSLEGTGDYGYTF
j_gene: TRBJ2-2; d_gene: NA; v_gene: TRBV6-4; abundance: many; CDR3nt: TGTGCCAGCAGTGAAACAAGAACCGGGGAGCTGTTTTTT; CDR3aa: CASSETRTGELFF
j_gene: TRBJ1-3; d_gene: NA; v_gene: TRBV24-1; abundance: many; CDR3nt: TGTGCCACCAGTTACGAACAGGGTTTCCCCTCTGGAAACACCATATATTTT; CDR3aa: CATSYEQGFPSGNTIYF
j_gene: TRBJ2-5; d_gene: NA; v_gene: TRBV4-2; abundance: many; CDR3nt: TGTGCCAGCAGCCAAGCGTCGCTAGGGGAAGAGACCCAGTACTTC; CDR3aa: CASSQASLGEETQYF
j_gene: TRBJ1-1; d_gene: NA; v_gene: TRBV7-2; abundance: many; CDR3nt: TGTGCCAGCAGCTCCCCCCGGGGCGTGACTGAAGCTTTCTTT; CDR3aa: CASSSPRGVTEAFF
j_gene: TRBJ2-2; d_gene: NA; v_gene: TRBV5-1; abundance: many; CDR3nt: TGCGCCAGCAGCTTTGCAAACACCGGGGAGCTGTTTTTT; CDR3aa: CASSFANTGELFF
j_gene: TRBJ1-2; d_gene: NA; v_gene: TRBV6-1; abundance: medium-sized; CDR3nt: TGTGCCAGCAGTATTACAGAAACTAACTATGGCTACACCTTC; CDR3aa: CASSITETNYGYTF
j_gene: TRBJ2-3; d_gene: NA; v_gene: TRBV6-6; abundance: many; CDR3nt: TGTGCCAGCAGTTATTTCGGACCCTACAGGTTCGAGGGCACAGATACGCAGTATTTT; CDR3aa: CASSYFGPYRFEGTDTQYF
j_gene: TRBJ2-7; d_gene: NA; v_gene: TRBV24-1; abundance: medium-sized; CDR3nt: TGTGCCACCGGTACGGGAGTGGAGTACGAGCAGTACTTC; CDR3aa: CATGTGVEYEQYF
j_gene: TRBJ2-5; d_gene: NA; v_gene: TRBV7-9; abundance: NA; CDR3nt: TGTGCCAGCAGCTCGGACAGAGCCCTTGCGGAGACCCAGTACTTC; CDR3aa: CASSSDRALAETQYF
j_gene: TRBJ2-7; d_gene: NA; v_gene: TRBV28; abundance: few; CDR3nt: TGTTCTAGCAGTCAGATAGCGAACTACTACGAGCAGTACTTC; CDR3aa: CSSSQIANYYEQYF
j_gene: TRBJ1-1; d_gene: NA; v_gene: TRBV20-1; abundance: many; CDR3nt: TGCAGTGCTAGAGACTATCAGAAGGACACTGAAGCTTTCTTT; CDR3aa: CSARDYQKDTEAFF
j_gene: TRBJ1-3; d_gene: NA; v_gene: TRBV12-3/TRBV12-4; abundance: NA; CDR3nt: TGTGCCAGCAGCCCCACCGTCAATATATATTTT; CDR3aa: CASSPTVNIYF
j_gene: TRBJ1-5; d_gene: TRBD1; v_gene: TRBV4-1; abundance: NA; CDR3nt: TGCGCCAGCAGCCAAGACCGGACAGGGGGGTTTTCGCAGCCCCAGCATTTT; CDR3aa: CASSQDRTGGFSQPQHF
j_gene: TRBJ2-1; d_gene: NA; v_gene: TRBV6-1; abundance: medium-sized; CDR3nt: TGTGCCAGCAGATTACCCGGGGCCACCCGCGAGCAGTTCTTC; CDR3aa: CASRLPGATREQFF
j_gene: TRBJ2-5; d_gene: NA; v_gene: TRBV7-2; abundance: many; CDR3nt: TGTGCCAGCAGCTCAGGGAGCCGGGGGACCCAGTACTTC; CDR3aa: CASSSGSRGTQYF
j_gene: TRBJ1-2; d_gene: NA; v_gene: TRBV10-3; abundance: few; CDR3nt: TGTGCCATCAGTGAGCCATTGTCATACGGGTGTACCTTC; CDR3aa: CAISEPLSYGCTF
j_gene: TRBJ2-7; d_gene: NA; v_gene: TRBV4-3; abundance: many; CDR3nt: TGCGCCAGCAGCCCCTCGAGCACCCCCCGCGAGCAGTACTTC; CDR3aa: CASSPSSTPREQYF
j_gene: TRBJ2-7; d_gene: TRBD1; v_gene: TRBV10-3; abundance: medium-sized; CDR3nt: TGTGCCATCAGTAGGCATCCGGGACAGGGGGGCGAGCAGTACTTC; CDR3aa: CAISRHPGQGGEQYF
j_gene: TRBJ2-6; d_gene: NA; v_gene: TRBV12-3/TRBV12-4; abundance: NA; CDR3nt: TGTGCCAGCATCCGGGTCTCCTCTGGGGCCAACGCCCTGACTTTC; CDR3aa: CASIRVSSGANALTF
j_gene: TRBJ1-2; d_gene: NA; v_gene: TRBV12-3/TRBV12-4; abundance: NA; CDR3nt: TGTGCCAGCAGTCACCCCACAGGATCCTATGGCTACACCTTC; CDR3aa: CASSHPTGSYGYTF
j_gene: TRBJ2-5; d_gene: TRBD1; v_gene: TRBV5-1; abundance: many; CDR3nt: TGCGCCAGCAGCCCAGGACAGGGGGGAGAGACCCAGTACTTC; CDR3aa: CASSPGQGGETQYF
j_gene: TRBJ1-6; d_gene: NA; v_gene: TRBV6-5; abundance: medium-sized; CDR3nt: TGTGCCAGCAGTTATGGAGATCTCAATTCACCCCTCCACTTT; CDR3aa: CASSYGDLNSPLHF
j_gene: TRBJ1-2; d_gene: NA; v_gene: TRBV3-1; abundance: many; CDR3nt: TGTGCCAGCAGCCAAGGCGGGAACGGCTACACCTTC; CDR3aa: CASSQGGNGYTF